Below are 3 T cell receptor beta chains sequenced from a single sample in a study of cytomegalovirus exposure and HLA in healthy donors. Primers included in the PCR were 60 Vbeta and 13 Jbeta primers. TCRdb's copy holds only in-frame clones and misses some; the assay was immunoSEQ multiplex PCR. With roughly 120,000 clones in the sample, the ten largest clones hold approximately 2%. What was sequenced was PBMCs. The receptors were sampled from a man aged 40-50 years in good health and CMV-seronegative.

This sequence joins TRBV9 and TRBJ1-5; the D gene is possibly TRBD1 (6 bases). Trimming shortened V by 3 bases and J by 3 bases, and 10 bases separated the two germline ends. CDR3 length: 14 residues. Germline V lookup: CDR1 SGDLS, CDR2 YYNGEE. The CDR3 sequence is CASSAGQDNQPQHF. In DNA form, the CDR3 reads TGTGCCAGCAGCGCGGGACAAGACAATCAGCCCCAGCATTTT. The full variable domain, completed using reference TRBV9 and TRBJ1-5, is DSGVTQTPKHLITATGQRVTLRCSPRSGDLSVYWYQQSLDQGLQFLIQYYNGEERAKGNILERFSAQQFPDLHSELNLSSLELGDSALYFCASSAGQDNQPQHFGDGTRLSIL.

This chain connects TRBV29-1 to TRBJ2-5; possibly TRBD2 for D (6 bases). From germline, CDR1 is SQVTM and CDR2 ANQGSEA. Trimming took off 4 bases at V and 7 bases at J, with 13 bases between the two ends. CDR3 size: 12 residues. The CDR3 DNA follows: TGCAGCGTTGCGGGTCCCGGGGGGACCCAGTACTTC. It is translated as CSVAGPGGTQYF.

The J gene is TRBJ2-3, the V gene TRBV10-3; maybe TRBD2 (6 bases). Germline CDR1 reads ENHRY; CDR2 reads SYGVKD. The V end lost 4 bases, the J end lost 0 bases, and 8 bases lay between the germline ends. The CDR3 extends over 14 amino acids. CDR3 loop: CAISGGLSTDTQYF. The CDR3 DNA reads TGTGCCATCAGTGGGGGACTCAGCACAGATACGCAGTATTTT.